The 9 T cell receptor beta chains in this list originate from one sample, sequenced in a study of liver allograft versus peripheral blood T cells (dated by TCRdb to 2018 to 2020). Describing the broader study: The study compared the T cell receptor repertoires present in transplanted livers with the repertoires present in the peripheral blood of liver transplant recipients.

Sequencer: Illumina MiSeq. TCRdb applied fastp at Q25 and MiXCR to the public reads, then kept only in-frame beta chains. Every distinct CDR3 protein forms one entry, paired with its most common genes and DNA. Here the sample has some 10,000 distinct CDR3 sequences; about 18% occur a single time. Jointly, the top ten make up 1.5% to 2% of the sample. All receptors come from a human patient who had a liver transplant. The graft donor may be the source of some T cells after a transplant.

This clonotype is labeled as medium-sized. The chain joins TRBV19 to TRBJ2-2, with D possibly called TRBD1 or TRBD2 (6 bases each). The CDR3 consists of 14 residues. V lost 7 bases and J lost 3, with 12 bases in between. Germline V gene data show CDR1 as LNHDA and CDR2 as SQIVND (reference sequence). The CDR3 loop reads CASTDRGHTGELFF. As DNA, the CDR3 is TGTGCCAGTACTGACCGGGGGCACACCGGGGAGCTGTTTTTT. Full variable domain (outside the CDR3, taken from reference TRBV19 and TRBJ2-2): DGGITQSPKYLFRKEGQNVTLSCEQNLNHDAMYWYRQDPGQGLRLIYYSQIVNDFQKGDIAEGYSVSREKKESFPLTVTSAQKNPTAFYLCASTDRGHTGELFFGEGSRLTVL.

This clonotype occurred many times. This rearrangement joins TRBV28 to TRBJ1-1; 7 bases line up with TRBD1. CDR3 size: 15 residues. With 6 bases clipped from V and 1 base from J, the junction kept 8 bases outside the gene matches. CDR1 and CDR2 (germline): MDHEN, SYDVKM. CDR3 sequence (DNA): TGTGCCAGCAGGCCCCACAGGGGCCCGAACACTGAAGCTTTCTTT. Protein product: CASRPHRGPNTEAFF.

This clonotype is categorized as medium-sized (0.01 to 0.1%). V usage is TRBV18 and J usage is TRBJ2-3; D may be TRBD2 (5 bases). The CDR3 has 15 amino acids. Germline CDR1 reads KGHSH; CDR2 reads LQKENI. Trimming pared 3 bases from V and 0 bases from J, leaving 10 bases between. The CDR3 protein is CASSPDYTSTDTQYF. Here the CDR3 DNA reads TGTGCCAGCTCACCCGACTATACTAGCACAGATACGCAGTATTTT.

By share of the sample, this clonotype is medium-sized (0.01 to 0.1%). CDR3 residues: CASSLFGGMGTGELFF. CDR3 nucleotide sequence: TGTGCCAGCAGTTTATTCGGCGGGATGGGCACCGGGGAGCTGTTTTTT. The chain combines TRBV28 with TRBJ2-2; weak D call: TRBD2 (6 bases). Germline CDR1 reads MDHEN; CDR2 reads SYDVKM. The CDR3 length is 16 residues. V was clipped by 1 base and J by 4 bases, with 13 bases between them. Filled out from reference TRBV28 and TRBJ2-2, the complete variable domain reads DVKVTQSSRYLVKRTGEKVFLECVQDMDHENMFWYRQDPGLGLRLIYFSYDVKMKEKGDIPEGYSVSREKKERFSLILESASTNQTSMYLCASSLFGGMGTGELFFGEGSRLTVL.

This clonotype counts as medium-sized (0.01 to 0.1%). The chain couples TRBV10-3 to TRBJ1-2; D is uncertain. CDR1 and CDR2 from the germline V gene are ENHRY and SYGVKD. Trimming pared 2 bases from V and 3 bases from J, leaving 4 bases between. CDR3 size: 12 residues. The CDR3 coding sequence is TGTGCCATCAGTGAGGTAGACTATGGCTACACCTTC. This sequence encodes CAISEVDYGYTF.

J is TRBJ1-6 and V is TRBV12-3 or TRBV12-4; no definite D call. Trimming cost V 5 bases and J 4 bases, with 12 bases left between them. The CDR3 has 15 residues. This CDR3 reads CASSPGRGYNSPLHF. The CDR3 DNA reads TGTGCCAGCAGTCCCGGACGGGGATATAATTCACCCCTCCACTTT.

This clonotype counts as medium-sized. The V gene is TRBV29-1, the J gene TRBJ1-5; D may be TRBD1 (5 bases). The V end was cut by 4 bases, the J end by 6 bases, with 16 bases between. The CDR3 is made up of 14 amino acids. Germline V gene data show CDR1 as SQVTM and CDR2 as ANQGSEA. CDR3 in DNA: TGCAGCGTTGCGATCGGGGCCGGCAGTCAGCCCCAGCATTTT. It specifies CSVAIGAGSQPQHF. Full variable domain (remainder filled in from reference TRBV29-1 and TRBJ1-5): SAVISQKPSRDICQRGTSLTIQCQVDSQVTMMFWYRQQPGQSLTLIATANQGSEATYESGFVIDKFPISRPNLTFSTLTVSNMSPEDSSIYLCSVAIGAGSQPQHFGDGTRLSIL.

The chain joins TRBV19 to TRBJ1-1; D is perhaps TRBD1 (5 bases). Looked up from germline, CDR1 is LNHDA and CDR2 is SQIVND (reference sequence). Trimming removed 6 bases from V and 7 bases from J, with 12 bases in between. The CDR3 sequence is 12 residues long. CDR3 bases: TGTGCCAGTAGCCCTCAGGGAAATGAAGCTTTCTTT. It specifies CASSPQGNEAFF.

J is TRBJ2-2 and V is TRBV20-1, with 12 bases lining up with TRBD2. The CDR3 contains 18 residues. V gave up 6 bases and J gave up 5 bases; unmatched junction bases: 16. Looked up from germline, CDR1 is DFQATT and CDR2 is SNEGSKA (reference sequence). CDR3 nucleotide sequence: TGCAGTGCGAGTAAACCTAGCGGGAGGGCCGTGAGTACCGGGGAGCTGTTTTTT. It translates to CSASKPSGRAVSTGELFF.